This passage covers 7 T cell receptor beta chains from one sample sequenced in a study of shared clonotypes between healthy human individuals. Sequencing was performed with immunoSEQ multiplex PCR; in TCRdb, only in-frame clones are kept and a portion is missing. The sample holds hundreds of thousands of clones, roughly four fifths seen once. Material: PBMCs. These receptors were obtained from a woman between 35 and 50 years old in good health. Some clones in this sample may be carry-over from other donors' samples.

V usage is TRBV5-1 and J usage is TRBJ2-7; 9 bases line up with TRBD2. V shed 2 bases, J shed 2 bases, and the junction held 5 bases outside the gene matches. The CDR3 length is 15 residues. Looked up from germline, CDR1 is SGHRS and CDR2 is YFSETQ. CDR3 nucleotides: TGCGCCAGCAGCTTATTGACTAGCGGAACCTACGAGCAGTACTTC. Translation: CASSLLTSGTYEQYF.

This chain links TRBV10-1 with TRBJ2-2, with 9 bases aligning to TRBD2. This CDR3 spans 16 amino acids. Germline CDR1 reads WNHNN; CDR2 reads SYGVQD (reference sequence). J was trimmed by 0 bases and V by 8 bases; bases with no gene match: 7. The CDR3, as DNA: TGCGCCAGCGGAGCTAGCGGGACCGCGAACACCGGGGAGCTGTTTTTT. It is translated as CASGASGTANTGELFF.

The V gene is TRBV7-8, the J gene TRBJ2-3; 7 positions match TRBD2. The CDR3 runs to 15 residues. Per germline, CDR1 SGHVS and CDR2 FQNEAQ. V shed 2 bases and J 3 bases; nucleotides not matched to a gene: 5. CDR3 nucleotides: TGTGCCAGCAGCTTAAGGCGGGAGTTGACAGATACGCAGTATTTT. Residues: CASSLRRELTDTQYF.

This chain joins TRBV10-3 and TRBJ2-1; 8 bases are shared with TRBD2. CDR1 and CDR2 from the germline V gene are ENHRY and SYGVKD. This CDR3 has 14 amino acids. The junction had 4 bases not matched to a gene; V was cut back by 3 bases and J by 6 bases. This CDR3 reads CAISESSGFNEQFF. In DNA, the CDR3 is TGTGCCATCAGTGAATCTAGCGGGTTCAATGAGCAGTTCTTC.

This chain links TRBV5-8 with TRBJ1-2; weak D call: TRBD1 (6 bases). The CDR3 runs to 13 residues. CDR1 is SGHTS and CDR2 is YDEGEE in the germline V gene. Trimming removed 4 bases from V and 7 bases from J, with 14 bases in between. CDR3 loop: CASSRQVLGGYTF. The CDR3 nucleotides are TGTGCCAGCAGCCGACAGGTCTTGGGTGGCTACACCTTC.

The CDR3 loop reads CAWSLGTDGYTF. CDR3 nucleotide sequence: TGTGCCTGGAGTCTGGGGACAGATGGCTACACCTTC. This sequence joins TRBV30 and TRBJ1-2; TRBD1 matches 7 bases. This CDR3 is 12 amino acids long. Germline V gene data show CDR1 as GTSNPN and CDR2 as SVGIG (reference sequence). Unmatched junction bases numbered 3, after V lost 2 bases and J lost 6 bases.

The chain is built from TRBV5-1 and TRBJ1-3; D is unresolved. V was shortened by 3 bases and J by 0 bases, with 16 bases between the two germline ends. The CDR3 covers 17 residues. Per the germline V gene, CDR1 is SGHRS and CDR2 is YFSETQ. DNA of the CDR3: TGCGCCAGCAGCTCGAGGGAAGACATCCGCTCTGGAAACACCATATATTTT. Translating it yields CASSSREDIRSGNTIYF.